This T cell receptor (beta chain) came from a study of early T cells in non-severe SARS-CoV-2 infection. The overall study: Sequencing was performed on bulk RNA from unsorted whole blood, leaving chains unpaired.

Each single cDNA molecule received a unique molecular identifier. TCRdb passed the 5' RACE reads through MiXCR, listing each CDR3 protein once. This sample carries about 70,000 distinct CDR3 sequences, roughly 15% of them seen once, and the ten largest clones take 3.9%. Study observations and caveats: VDJdb-based matching was biased toward anti-spike CD8 responses and missed private and CD4 specificities.

This clonotype was observed a handful of times. Its antigen remains unknown. Germline V gene data show CDR1 as MDHEN and CDR2 as SYDVKM. Unmatched junction bases numbered 15, after V lost 6 bases and J lost 7 bases. This CDR3 spans 16 amino acids. Here the sequenced sample was whole blood, taken at baseline. The clonotype originates from an adult who was a healthcare worker with PCR-confirmed SARS-CoV-2 infection or an uninfected control (not recorded which). V usage is TRBV28 and J usage is TRBJ2-1; 7 bases align to TRBD2. CDR3 residues: CASSSGAGDKWNEQFF. CDR3 sequence (DNA): TGTGCCAGCAGCTCCGGGGCGGGAGATAAGTGGAATGAGCAGTTCTTC. Using reference TRBV28 and TRBJ2-1 for the parts outside the CDR3, the full variable domain is DVKVTQSSRYLVKRTGEKVFLECVQDMDHENMFWYRQDPGLGLRLIYFSYDVKMKEKGDIPEGYSVSREKKERFSLILESASTNQTSMYLCASSSGAGDKWNEQFFGPGTRLTVL.